The 17 T cell receptor beta chains listed next were all sequenced from one sample in a study of blood T cell repertoires in COVID-19. Profiling relied on immunoSEQ multiplex PCR, and the TCRdb table lists in-frame clones only, not all of them. The sample carries under 150,000 clones, approximately 91% recorded once. The sample taken for sequencing was peripheral blood. The receptor source for this set is a woman in her 70s who had recovered from COVID-19.

This chain joins TRBV9 and TRBJ1-6; possibly TRBD1 for D (5 bases). The germline gives CDR1 SGDLS, CDR2 YYNGEE. Trimming took 5 bases from V and 5 from J, leaving 8 bases between them. The CDR3 has 13 residues. The DNA of the CDR3 is TGTGCCAGCAGTAAAGGGGATAATTCACCCCTCCACTTT. Translation: CASSKGDNSPLHF.

The chain carries TRBV19 and TRBJ2-3, with a possible D match to TRBD2 (6 bases). V lost 8 bases and J lost 9, with 24 bases in between. Germline values: CDR1 LNHDA, CDR2 SQIVND (reference sequence). The CDR3 contains 15 residues. The DNA for the CDR3 is TGTGCCAGTGGCGGGAAAGCGGCTGCCCAAGGGACGCAGTATTTT. Its protein is CASGGKAAAQGTQYF.

The genes are TRBV7-2 and TRBJ2-2; the D gene is possibly TRBD2 (6 bases). The V end lost 1 base, the J end lost 0 bases, and 9 bases lay between the germline ends. Germline CDR1 and CDR2: SGHTA and FQGNSA. The CDR3 has 16 residues. CDR3 nucleotides: TGTGCCAGCAGCTTAGTAGCGGATGCGAACACCGGGGAGCTGTTTTTT. Its translation: CASSLVADANTGELFF.

J is TRBJ2-6 and V is TRBV9; 12 positions match TRBD2. CDR3 length: 19 residues. Germline assignment: CDR1 SGDLS and CDR2 YYNGEE. Unmatched junction bases numbered 7, after V lost 3 bases and J lost 0 bases. CDR3 region: CASSAKLAGGISGANVLTF. The CDR3 DNA reads TGTGCCAGCAGCGCCAAACTAGCGGGGGGAATCTCTGGGGCCAACGTCCTGACTTTC. The whole variable domain, remainder taken from reference TRBV9 and TRBJ2-6, is DSGVTQTPKHLITATGQRVTLRCSPRSGDLSVYWYQQSLDQGLQFLIQYYNGEERAKGNILERFSAQQFPDLHSELNLSSLELGDSALYFCASSAKLAGGISGANVLTFGAGSRLTVL.

The rearrangement links TRBV18 to TRBJ2-3, with a possible D match to TRBD1 (6 bases). The ends were cut back, 2 bases at V and 1 base at J, with 7 bases in the middle. Germline loops: CDR1 KGHSH, CDR2 LQKENI. The CDR3 consists of 14 residues. CDR3 coding DNA: TGTGCCAGCTCACCAAGGACAGGCACAGATACGCAGTATTTT. This codes for CASSPRTGTDTQYF.

This chain connects TRBV20-1 to TRBJ2-3; 10 bases agree with TRBD2. V lost 3 bases to trimming and J lost 2 bases; unmatched junction nucleotides: 5. CDR1 and CDR2 from the germline V gene are DFQATT and SNEGSKA (reference sequence). CDR3 length: 15 amino acids. CDR3 sequence reads: CSASPSGGDTDTQYF. For the CDR3, the DNA is TGCAGTGCTAGTCCTAGCGGGGGAGACACAGATACGCAGTATTTT.

The V and J genes are TRBV10-3 and TRBJ2-2; 8 nucleotides align to TRBD1. This CDR3 spans 16 amino acids. The V gene end was trimmed by 3 bases and the J gene end by 4 bases; junction bases not matched to a gene: 7. CDR1 is ENHRY, CDR2 SYGVKD, per germline. CDR3 sequence: CAISDRTGFGTGELFF. The CDR3 DNA reads TGTGCCATCAGTGACCGGACAGGGTTTGGCACCGGGGAGCTGTTTTTT.

J is TRBJ1-1 and V is TRBV6-5; D gene unclear. CDR1 and CDR2 (germline): MNHEY, SVGAGI. V was clipped by 6 bases and J by 3 bases, with 11 bases between them. CDR3 length: 13 amino acids. This chain's CDR3 is CASSIPGDTEAFF. In nucleotides, the CDR3 is TGTGCCAGCAGCATACCCGGGGACACTGAAGCTTTCTTT.

This chain connects TRBV20-1 to TRBJ1-5; D is perhaps TRBD1 (5 bases). Germline V lookup: CDR1 DFQATT, CDR2 SNEGSKA (reference sequence). There are 14 residues in the CDR3. The V gene lost 3 bases and the J gene lost 5 bases, with 14 bases spanning the gap. In DNA, the CDR3 is TGCAGTGCTAGTGTGGACGACAGCTATCAGCCCCAGCATTTT. It specifies CSASVDDSYQPQHF.

This clone was observed a handful of times. The chain joins TRBV7-9 to TRBJ1-1; 8 positions match TRBD1. Germline V CDR1 and CDR2: SEHNR, FQNEAQ (reference sequence). This CDR3 region has 13 residues. V was pared by 4 bases and J by 4 bases, with 2 bases of the junction left unmatched. CDR3 loop: CASSYDRGTEAFF. CDR3 nucleotide sequence: TGTGCCAGCAGCTACGACAGGGGCACTGAAGCTTTCTTT.

This chain joins TRBV3-1 (or the pseudogene TRBV3-2) and TRBJ2-5; 9 nucleotides align to TRBD2. The V gene end was trimmed by 3 bases and the J gene end by 4 bases; junction bases not matched to a gene: 6. The germline gives CDR1 LGHDT, CDR2 YNNKEL (reference sequence). The CDR3 has 15 amino acids. The CDR3 sequence: CASSHPEAGGETQYF. The CDR3 region has the DNA TGTGCCAGCAGCCACCCCGAAGCGGGGGGAGAGACCCAGTACTTC.

The rearrangement links TRBV7-7 to TRBJ2-2; the D gene is possibly TRBD1 (8 bases). This CDR3 is 15 amino acids long. Germline CDR1 and CDR2: SSHAT and FNYEAQ (reference sequence). V dropped 5 bases and J dropped 6 bases, with 16 bases sitting between them. The CDR3 sequence: CASSPSGQGAGELFF. The CDR3 DNA reads as TGTGCCAGCAGCCCTAGCGGACAGGGCGCCGGGGAGCTGTTTTTT.

This clone has just one count. In nucleotides, the CDR3 is TGTGCCAAAGACAGGGGGGACTATGGCTACACCTTC. Its protein product is CAKDRGDYGYTF. The chain links TRBV30 to TRBJ1-2; 9 bases agree with TRBD1. The germline V gene has CDR1 GTSNPN and CDR2 SVGIG (reference sequence). This CDR3 comprises 12 residues. V trimming: 8 bases; J trimming: 3 bases; junction bases outside the gene matches: 4. Supplemented by reference TRBV30 and TRBJ1-2, the full variable domain reads SQTIHQWPATLVQPVGSPLSLECTVEGTSNPNLYWYRQAAGRGLQLLFYSVGIGQISSEVPQNLSASRPQDRQFILSSKKLLLSDSGFYLCAKDRGDYGYTFGSGTRLTVV.

The count of this clone is one. This chain links TRBV19 with TRBJ2-3; TRBD2 aligns across 7 bases. The CDR3 contains 15 residues. Germline CDR1 is LNHDA and CDR2 is SQIVND (reference sequence). Trimming at V came to 3 bases and at J to 6 bases, leaving 9 bases not matched to a gene. CDR3: CASSIWTAGGDTQYF. The CDR3 nucleotides read TGTGCCAGTAGTATCTGGACCGCCGGGGGGGATACGCAGTATTTT. The entire variable domain, with the rest obtained from reference TRBV19 and TRBJ2-3, is as follows: DGGITQSPKYLFRKEGQNVTLSCEQNLNHDAMYWYRQDPGQGLRLIYYSQIVNDFQKGDIAEGYSVSREKKESFPLTVTSAQKNPTAFYLCASSIWTAGGDTQYFGPGTRLTVL.

This clone is a singleton in its sample. The V call is TRBV5-4, the J call TRBJ2-3; 14 nucleotides align to TRBD2. Trimming removed 4 bases from V and 10 bases from J; junction bases left unmatched: 11. Per germline, CDR1 SGHNT and CDR2 YYREEE (reference sequence). The CDR3 runs 16 residues. The DNA for the CDR3 is TGTGCCAGCAGCACACCGCCGACTAGCGGGAGGGAGGCGCAGTATTTT. Protein product: CASSTPPTSGREAQYF.

This sequence joins TRBV6-6 and TRBJ2-3, with 8 bases aligning to TRBD1. Per germline, CDR1 MNHNY and CDR2 SVGAGI (reference sequence). The CDR3 has 15 residues. Unmatched junction bases numbered 7, after V lost 4 bases and J lost 4 bases. CDR3 residues: CASSSADRVADTQYF. The CDR3 DNA reads TGTGCCAGCAGTTCCGCGGACAGGGTCGCAGATACGCAGTATTTT.

V is TRBV9 and J is TRBJ1-1; possibly TRBD1 for D (5 bases). CDR3 size: 16 residues. Per germline, CDR1 SGDLS and CDR2 YYNGEE. Trimming left V 4 bases short and J 0 bases short, with 16 bases between. For the CDR3, the DNA is TGTGCCAGCAGCCCCCGGGGGAGGCAGATGAACACTGAAGCTTTCTTT. Protein: CASSPRGRQMNTEAFF. Complete variable domain (other parts from reference TRBV9 and TRBJ1-1): DSGVTQTPKHLITATGQRVTLRCSPRSGDLSVYWYQQSLDQGLQFLIQYYNGEERAKGNILERFSAQQFPDLHSELNLSSLELGDSALYFCASSPRGRQMNTEAFFGQGTRLTVV.